This T cell receptor beta chain was identified during a study of neurological immune-mediated disorders. This clonotype has more than one count but fewer than ten. Synthesis of cDNA used 5'RACE (with 10-nucleotide random UMIs). TCRdb re-called the 5' RACE reads with MiXCR, one entry per CDR3 protein. The sample gives under 90,000 distinct CDR3 sequences, roughly a tenth of which show up once; approximately 9.6% is in the top ten. Indicated time point: longitudinal time-point 1 (baseline). J lost 6 bases, V lost 3 bases, and 4 bases had no gene match. The CDR3 contains 15 residues. Per germline, CDR1 SGDLS and CDR2 YYNGEE.

The J gene is TRBJ2-2, the V gene TRBV9; TRBD2 agrees at 11 bases. This TCR came from a man aged 25-45 years in good health. The material sequenced was PBMCs. Here the CDR3 DNA reads TGTGCCAGCAGCGCAGTAGCGGGAGGGCCCGGGGAGCTGTTTTTT. The encoded protein is CASSAVAGGPGELFF.